The next 17 T cell receptor beta chains were all read from a single sample in a study of blood T cell repertoires in COVID-19. The protocol was immunoSEQ multiplex PCR, while the TCRdb copy is restricted to in-frame clones and leaves out a portion. The sample has roughly 220,000 clones, more than 80% seen once. Material: peripheral blood. The receptor set was obtained from a man aged 25 to 45 who had recovered from COVID-19.

The chain carries TRBV5-1 and TRBJ2-3; TRBD2 aligns across 14 bases. Germline V lookup: CDR1 SGHRS, CDR2 YFSETQ. V dropped 4 bases and J dropped 1; count of bases not matched to a gene: 8. This CDR3 has 18 amino acids. The CDR3 region is CASSIGLAGGLGTDTQYF. CDR3 sequence (DNA): TGCGCCAGCAGCATAGGACTAGCGGGGGGACTGGGCACAGATACGCAGTATTTT. The complete variable domain, with remaining parts taken from reference TRBV5-1 and TRBJ2-3, reads KAGVTQTPRYLIKTRGQQVTLSCSPISGHRSVSWYQQTPGQGLQFLFEYFSETQRNKGNFPGRFSGRQFSNSRSEMNVSTLELGDSALYLCASSIGLAGGLGTDTQYFGPGTRLTVL.

V and J are TRBV5-1 and TRBJ2-1, with D perhaps matching TRBD2 (5 bases). V lost 5 bases and J 6 bases, leaving 6 bases between the germline ends. Germline V gene sequence: CDR1 SGHRS, CDR2 YFSETQ. CDR3 size: 11 residues. In nucleotides, the CDR3 is TGCGCCAGCAGTACTAGCAATGAGCAGTTCTTC. This sequence encodes CASSTSNEQFF.

The chain joins TRBV7-2 to TRBJ2-1; 10 bases align to TRBD2. V was pared by 5 bases and J by 11 bases, with 9 bases of the junction left unmatched. The CDR3 runs 14 residues. Germline CDR1 SGHTA, CDR2 FQGNSA. This CDR3 is CASSEAGGSGKQFF. The CDR3 coding sequence is TGTGCCAGCAGCGAAGCGGGAGGGAGCGGAAAGCAGTTCTTC.

The rearrangement uses TRBV9 and TRBJ1-2, with a possible D match to TRBD1 (5 bases). V shed 2 bases and J shed 12 bases, with 17 bases lying between them. The CDR3 length is 13 residues. CDR1 is SGDLS, CDR2 YYNGEE, per germline. CDR3 amino acids: CASSVDHLRGDTF. The CDR3 nucleotides are TGTGCCAGCAGCGTCGACCACCTTAGGGGTGACACCTTC.

The V and J genes are TRBV6-9 and TRBJ1-4; perhaps TRBD1 as D (6 bases). V was cut by 2 bases and J by 3 bases, with 19 bases left in between. The CDR3 length is 18 residues. The germline V gene encodes CDR1 MNHGY and CDR2 SVAAGI. Here the CDR3 DNA reads TGTGCCAGCAGTTATGGCTTCAGAAACAGGGCGGCTAATGAAAAACTGTTTTTT. This codes for CASSYGFRNRAANEKLFF.

The gene calls are TRBV5-1 and TRBJ2-3; 13 nucleotides line up with TRBD2. The CDR3 totals 16 residues. J gave up 5 bases and V 2 bases, and 5 bases lay outside the gene matches. The V gene's germline CDR1 is SGHRS and CDR2 YFSETQ. CDR3 coding DNA: TGCGCCAGCAGCTTTTTCCGGACTAGCGGGGGAGATACGCAGTATTTT. This codes for CASSFFRTSGGDTQYF.

CDR3 region: CASSGGGQGYEQYF. As DNA, the CDR3 is TGTGCCAGCAGTGGAGGGGGACAGGGCTACGAGCAGTACTTC. The chain recombines TRBV2 with TRBJ2-7; 9 bases fit TRBD1. V was clipped by 4 bases and J by 3 bases; unmatched bases: 4. Germline values: CDR1 SNHLY, CDR2 FYNNEI. The length of the CDR3 is 14 residues.

The CDR3 nucleotides read TGTGCCAGCAGCTTTATGGATACGCAGTATTTT. It codes for CASSFMDTQYF. The chain is built from TRBV5-4 and TRBJ2-3; no clear D gene. The CDR3 spans 11 residues. CDR1 SGHNT and CDR2 YYREEE come from the germline V gene (reference sequence). V was pared by 2 bases and J by 6 bases, with 4 bases between.

A few counts support this clone. The V and J genes are TRBV25-1 and TRBJ2-7; 8 bases are shared with TRBD1. The germline CDR1 and CDR2 sequences are MGHDK and SYGVNS. The junction had 14 bases not matched to a gene; V was cut back by 4 bases and J by 9 bases. The CDR3 spans 15 residues. The CDR3 DNA follows: TGTGCCAGCAGTGCCAAGGGACAGGCCCATGCAGGGCAGTACTTC. Residues: CASSAKGQAHAGQYF.

The chain combines TRBV19 with TRBJ1-4; possible D gene TRBD1, 5 bases. Germline lookup yields CDR1 LNHDA and CDR2 SQIVND (reference sequence). Trimming removed 3 bases at V and 4 bases at J, with 9 bases between. CDR3 length: 14 amino acids. CDR3 sequence reads: CASSIGRGNEKLFF. CDR3 nucleotide sequence: TGTGCCAGTAGTATTGGGAGGGGTAATGAAAAACTGTTTTTT.

The chain joins TRBV5-1 to TRBJ1-3; D gene ambiguous. The CDR3 length is 16 residues. V lost 0 bases to trimming and J lost 2 bases, with 12 bases between them. Germline V gene sequence: CDR1 SGHRS, CDR2 YFSETQ. CDR3 in DNA: TGCGCCAGCAGCTTGGAAAGCCAGCGGGCTGGAAACACCATATATTTT. Its translation: CASSLESQRAGNTIYF.

V usage is TRBV25-1 and J usage is TRBJ1-2; perhaps TRBD1 as D (6 bases). Germline values: CDR1 MGHDK, CDR2 SYGVNS. The length of the CDR3 is 13 residues. Trimming cost V 3 bases and J 3 bases, with 8 bases left between them. This CDR3 reads CASSERTDYGYTF. CDR3 DNA sequence: TGTGCCAGCAGTGAGAGGACAGACTATGGCTACACCTTC.

V gene TRBV23-1 combines with J gene TRBJ2-7; 9 bases match TRBD1. TRBV23-1 is placed among ORFs of uncertain function. Trimming took 8 bases from V and 6 from J; bases not matched to a gene: 11. The CDR3 length is 14 residues. The CDR3 loop reads CASAARDRVIEQYF. Here the CDR3 DNA reads TGCGCCAGCGCCGCTCGGGACAGGGTCATCGAGCAGTACTTC.

V gene TRBV6-5 combines with J gene TRBJ1-5, with D maybe TRBD1 (6 bases). The CDR3 extends over 14 amino acids. V gave up 7 bases and J gave up 2 bases, with 12 bases separating them. Germline CDR1 and CDR2: MNHEY and SVGAGI. This CDR3 is CASMKGVGNQPQHF. The CDR3, as DNA: TGTGCCAGCATGAAGGGGGTGGGCAATCAGCCCCAGCATTTT.

The gene calls are TRBV21-1 and TRBJ1-5; the D call TRBD1 from the table was never checked on the DNA. TRBV21-1 is listed as a pseudogene. The CDR3 loop spans 18 amino acids. The CDR3 loop is CASSKGVRTGNSNQPQHF. The CDR3 nucleotides are TGTGCCAGCAGCAAAGGGGTTAGGACAGGGAATAGCAATCAGCCCCAGCATTTT.

The V and J genes are TRBV14 and TRBJ1-4; D ambiguous. V dropped 2 bases and J dropped 8 bases, with 12 bases sitting between them. The CDR3 has 14 residues. The germline V gene encodes CDR1 SGHDN and CDR2 FVKESK. For the CDR3, the DNA is TGTGCCAGCAGCCAATTAATGGAGGTAGAAAAACTGTTTTTT. As protein: CASSQLMEVEKLFF.

The CDR3 DNA is TGTGCCAGCAGCCAAAGCGGGGGGACACTCCCCCCCTTCTTT. Translated, it gives CASSQSGGTLPPFF. This sequence joins TRBV7-2 and TRBJ1-1, with D maybe TRBD1 (6 bases). The V gene's germline CDR1 is SGHTA and CDR2 FQGNSA. V lost 5 bases and J lost 14, with 24 bases in between. The CDR3 has 14 residues.